The rows below give T cell receptor beta chains drawn from one sample of a study of neurological immune-mediated disorders. MiXCR was run by TCRdb on the 5' RACE reads, yielding one entry per CDR3 protein. The repertoire holds 45,000 to 55,000 distinct CDR3 sequences, about 3.7% seen once, with 5.9% in the top ten. Sequenced sample: PBMCs. These receptors came from a man aged 40-49 years with multiple sclerosis. The CDR3 runs from the conserved cysteine through the conserved F or W. The order of the fields is clone size, D gene, V gene, J gene, CDR3 length, CDR3 DNA, CDR3 protein. D genes are given only for firm matches. Each size is once, few or many counts, or a class when the clone is expanded.

>many|-|TRBV7-9|TRBJ1-1|11
TGTGCCAGCAGCTTACAGGGTGCAGCTTTCTTT
CASSLQGAAFF
>many|-|TRBV7-9|TRBJ2-7|14
TGTGCCAGCAGCTTAGAGGGCACTATGCAAGAGCAGTACTTC
CASSLEGTMQEQYF
>many|TRBD2|TRBV6-5|TRBJ2-7|14
TGTGCCAGCAGTTACTTAGCGGGGGTGGTCGAGCAGTACTTC
CASSYLAGVVEQYF
>many|-|TRBV24-1|TRBJ1-3|17
TGTGCCACCAGTGATCCACGTGAGGCCCTCACTGGAAACACCATATATTTT
CATSDPREALTGNTIYF
>many|-|TRBV12-3/TRBV12-4|TRBJ1-2|17
TGTGCCAGCAGAACCTGGGGCGGGGGGGCTCTTAACTATGGCTACACCTTC
CASRTWGGGALNYGYTF
>many|TRBD2|TRBV7-6|TRBJ2-7|15
TGTGCCAGCAGCCTAGAGACTAGCGGGACCTACGAGCAGTACTTC
CASSLETSGTYEQYF
>many|TRBD1|TRBV15|TRBJ2-5|14
TGTGCCACCAGCAGCGGACAGGGTTCCGAGACCCAGTACTTC
CATSSGQGSETQYF
>many|TRBD1|TRBV20-1|TRBJ1-5|15
TGCAGTGCTAGGGCAGACAGGGACCTTGGTCAGCCCCAGAATTTT
CSARADRDLGQPQNF
>many|-|TRBV30|TRBJ2-7|10
TGTGCTGTTGGGCAGCAAGAGCAGTACTTC
CAVGQQEQYF
>many|TRBD2|TRBV12-3/TRBV12-4|TRBJ2-1|15
TGTGCCAGCAGTGGAGCGGGGGGAAATTACAATGAGCAGTTCTTC
CASSGAGGNYNEQFF
>many|TRBD1|TRBV27|TRBJ2-2|17
TGTGCCAGCAGTCCTAGGACAGGCGCTTCGAACACCGGGGAGCTGTTTTTT
CASSPRTGASNTGELFF
>many|-|TRBV24-1|TRBJ2-3|15
TGTGCCACCAGTGATTTGAGTTTTAGCACAGATACGCAGTATTTT
CATSDLSFSTDTQYF
>many|-|TRBV15|TRBJ1-2|12
TGTGCCACCAGTCTATCCGAGTTGGGCTACACCTTC
CATSLSELGYTF
>many|-|TRBV4-1|TRBJ2-3|18
TGCGCCAGCAGCCAAGATCCCGGGGTCGGGGGGCTGGTAGATACGCAGTATTTT
CASSQDPGVGGLVDTQYF
>many|-|TRBV7-9|TRBJ1-4|12
TGTGCCAGCAGCTCCCTGAATGAAAAACTGTTTTTT
CASSSLNEKLFF
>many|TRBD2|TRBV20-1|TRBJ2-7|15
TGCAGTGCTTCCTCTAGCGGGGGGACATTGAGGGAGCAGTACTTC
CSASSSGGTLREQYF
>many|TRBD1|TRBV9|TRBJ1-6|18
TGTGCCAGCAGCGCCCAAGAGACAGGGGGTGGGAATAATTCACCCCTCAACTTT
CASSAQETGGGNNSPLNF
>many|-|TRBV12-3/TRBV12-4|TRBJ1-5|12
TGTGCCAGCAGTTCCCGGACCGTGTCCCAGCATTTT
CASSSRTVSQHF
>many|-|TRBV29-1|TRBJ2-5|15
TGCAGCGTTCAACCCCTGACAGGAGGGCAAGAGACCCAGTACTTC
CSVQPLTGGQETQYF
>many|-|TRBV12-3/TRBV12-4|TRBJ2-4|15
TGTGCCAGCAGTTTAAGTGGTGGGGGCAAAAACATTCAGTACTTC
CASSLSGGGKNIQYF
>few|-|TRBV5-6|TRBJ2-3|11
TGTGCCAGCAGCTTTGGTAATACGCAGTATTTT
CASSFGNTQYF
>many|TRBD1|TRBV19|TRBJ2-7|11
TGTGCCAGTGGGACAGGGAGCGAGCAGTACTTC
CASGTGSEQYF
>many|-|TRBV5-1|TRBJ2-1|12
TGCGCCAGCAGCTTGTGGGGGTTTGAGCAGTTCTTC
CASSLWGFEQFF
>many|TRBD1|TRBV5-1|TRBJ1-4|16
TGCGCCAGCAGCTTGGCCGGACAGGCAACTAATGAAAAACTGTTTTTT
CASSLAGQATNEKLFF
>many|-|TRBV4-1|TRBJ1-5|16
TGCGCCAGCAGTCCTACCGCGGGGCATAGCAATCAGCCCCAGAATTTT
CASSPTAGHSNQPQNF
>many|TRBD2|TRBV12-3/TRBV12-4|TRBJ2-4|14
TGTGCCAGCAACCCGGGGGGGGCCAAAAACATTCAGTACTTC
CASNPGGAKNIQYF
>many|-|TRBV25-1|TRBJ2-3|13
TGTGCCAGCAGTGCCGGAGGAGCATATACGCAGTATTTT
CASSAGGAYTQYF
>many|-|TRBV7-9|TRBJ1-2|12
TGTGCCAGCAGCTCCGAACGCTATGGCTACACCTTC
CASSSERYGYTF
>many|TRBD2|TRBV3-1|TRBJ2-5|18
TGTGCCAGCAGCCCCAACCCCGGGACTAGCGGCTTCCAAGAGACCCAGTACTTC
CASSPNPGTSGFQETQYF
>many|TRBD2|TRBV6-6|TRBJ2-5|16
TGTGCCAGCACCCCGGGGGGTAGCGGGGGCCAAGAGACCCAGTACTTC
CASTPGGSGGQETQYF
>many|-|TRBV9|TRBJ2-7|14
TGTGCCAGCAGCGTAGGGACAAACTCCTACGAGCAGTACTTC
CASSVGTNSYEQYF
>many|TRBD2|TRBV20-1|TRBJ2-5|14
TGCAGTGCTGGACTAGCGGGGATAAAAGAGACCCAGTACTTC
CSAGLAGIKETQYF
>many|-|TRBV5-1|TRBJ2-1|16
TGCGCCAGCAGCTTGGCCGTCACGAGCTCCTACAATGAGCAGTTCTTC
CASSLAVTSSYNEQFF
>many|-|TRBV27|TRBJ2-1|15
TGTGCCAGCCGCCCCCCGGCCCCCAGCCCCAATGAGCAGTTCTTC
CASRPPAPSPNEQFF
>many|-|TRBV6-5|TRBJ1-4|12
TGTGCCAGCAGAGGCTCTAATGAAAAACTGTTTTTT
CASRGSNEKLFF
>many|-|TRBV5-1|TRBJ1-2|14
TGCGCCAGCAGCCGGGGAGGGGGACTCTATGGCTACACCTTC
CASSRGGGLYGYTF